The subject of this entry is one T cell receptor beta chain. Its antigen remains unidentified. This sample is drawn from a study of blood T cells in healthy people across ages. Study-wide findings and caveats: Researchers deemed the diversity estimates from one million T cells underestimates. More naive CD4+ cells and higher diversity were found in long-lived than in aged donors.

Alongside a J-beta primer mix, a sample-barcoded 5' primer served in a second PCR lasting roughly 7 to 12 cycles. All samples yielded 3 million or more CDR3-containing paired-end reads. In TCRdb, the 5' RACE reads were re-called with MiXCR into one record per CDR3 protein. Found here are some 930,000 distinct CDR3 sequences, approximately 32% of them singletons; the top ten hold roughly 10%. The same sample was also used in a study of T cells of mothers and their children.

The receptor was derived from a woman aged 40 to 49 in good health. Input material: blood.

CDR3 region: CATRVLGTSGSNEQFF. The CDR3 DNA is TGTGCCACCAGAGTGCTGGGTACTAGCGGTTCCAATGAGCAGTTCTTC. The V call is TRBV10-3, the J call TRBJ2-1, with TRBD2 matching 8 bases. The germline CDR1 and CDR2 sequences are ENHRY and SYGVKD. J was trimmed by 6 bases and V by 10 bases; bases with no gene match: 17. This CDR3 has 16 amino acids.